This T cell receptor (beta chain) was obtained from a study of blood T cell repertoires in COVID-19. Background on the study: Samples came from the United States, Italy and Spain, spanning acute and convalescent COVID-19.

Self-reported history from a screening survey and questionnaire set each donor's cohort. Repertoires were generated with immunoSEQ multiplex PCR, while TCRdb's copy carries only in-frame clones and drops some. The repertoire has fewer than 350,000 clones, less than 85% of them found once; the top ten carry under 2%. CDR1 and CDR2 (germline): MNHEY, SVGEGT. The CDR3 has 14 residues. The V and J ends lost 6 bases and 0 bases respectively, with 9 bases between them. The chain couples TRBV6-2 or TRBV6-3 to TRBJ1-5, with D unresolved. The sequence was obtained from a woman between 25 and 40 years old who had been exposed to COVID-19. The sample was PBMCs or T cells enriched from blood (not recorded which). CDR3 bases: TGTGCCAGCAGCCAACAGATTAGCAATCAGCCCCAGCATTTT. Its protein product is CASSQQISNQPQHF.